These 5 T cell receptor beta chains came from one sample sequenced in a study of T cell responses to AZD1222 COVID-19 vaccine. Assay: immunoSEQ multiplex PCR; the TCRdb copy retains only in-frame clones and omits some. Of roughly 180,000 clones in the sample, roughly nine tenths were seen once. The sequences come from peripheral blood, collected on day 0 of AZD1222 vaccination. All receptors derive from an adult in good health.

V and J are TRBV7-2 and TRBJ2-1; the match to TRBD2 covers 7 bases. With 0 bases clipped from V and 7 bases from J, the junction kept 3 bases outside the gene matches. Germline V CDR1 and CDR2: SGHTA, FQGNSA. CDR3 size: 14 residues. The CDR3 sequence is CASSLASGDNEQFF. CDR3 in DNA: TGTGCCAGCAGCTTAGCCAGCGGGGATAATGAGCAGTTCTTC. The full variable domain, its missing parts supplied by reference TRBV7-2 and TRBJ2-1, is GAGVSQSPSNKVTEKGKDVELRCDPISGHTALYWYRQSLGQGLEFLIYFQGNSAPDKSGLPSDRFSAERTGGSVSTLTIQRTQQEDSAVYLCASSLASGDNEQFFGPGTRLTVL.

The rearrangement uses TRBV19 and TRBJ1-5; unclear D gene. The CDR3 is 17 amino acids. Trimming removed 4 bases at V and 0 bases at J, with 16 bases between. In germline, CDR1 is LNHDA, CDR2 SQIVND (reference sequence). The CDR3 region is CASSTFRTDYSNQPQHF. CDR3 nucleotides: TGTGCCAGTAGTACCTTCAGAACAGATTATAGCAATCAGCCCCAGCATTTT.

The rearrangement joins TRBV27 to TRBJ1-1; D is possibly TRBD1 (6 bases). This CDR3 has 15 amino acids. V lost 4 bases, J lost 6 bases, and 18 bases lay in between. The germline V gene encodes CDR1 MNHEY and CDR2 SMNVEV (reference sequence). CDR3 protein: CASSYSGGAFSEAFF. Written as DNA, the CDR3 is TGTGCCAGCAGTTATAGTGGGGGCGCATTCTCTGAAGCTTTCTTT.

The CDR3 loop reads CAISDSSSGGSASETQYF. The CDR3 nucleotides are TGTGCCATCAGTGATTCTTCTAGCGGGGGGTCGGCGTCAGAGACCCAGTACTTC. This sequence joins TRBV10-3 and TRBJ2-5; 11 nucleotides align to TRBD2. Germline CDR1 ENHRY, CDR2 SYGVKD. V shed 3 bases, J shed 4 bases, and the junction held 13 bases outside the gene matches. The CDR3 is 18 amino acids.

The chain's CDR3 is CASSQGQGASNEQYF. CDR3 DNA sequence: TGTGCCAGCAGCCAAGGACAGGGGGCGTCCAACGAGCAGTACTTC. The V gene is TRBV4-2, the J gene TRBJ2-7; 10 nucleotides align to TRBD1. This CDR3 region has 15 residues. The V gene end was trimmed by 1 base and the J gene end by 5 bases; junction bases not matched to a gene: 5. Per germline, CDR1 LGHNA and CDR2 YNFKEQ.